This is a list of T cell receptor beta chains from one sample in a study of blood T cell repertoires in COVID-19. Repertoires were generated with immunoSEQ multiplex PCR, while TCRdb's copy carries only in-frame clones and drops some. The sample consists of 150,000 or so clones, roughly 80% of them appearing once. The sequencing input was peripheral blood. The receptors originated from a woman aged 40 to 50 with active or convalescent COVID-19. CDR3s include the opening cysteine and the closing phenylalanine or tryptophan. A D gene is named only where the DNA matches it firmly. Size is stated for part of the rows, as once, few or many counts, or as a class when the clone is expanded.

.	TRBV4-1	.	TRBJ1-1	CASSHNRGNTEAFF	TGCGCCAGCAGCCATAATCGGGGGAACACTGAAGCTTTCTTT
.	TRBV19	.	TRBJ1-4	CASSPRGFQIINEKLFF	TGTGCCAGTAGCCCGAGGGGGTTTCAGATCATTAATGAAAAACTGTTTTTT
.	TRBV5-1	once	TRBJ1-1	CASSPGTTDYEAFF	TGCGCCAGCAGCCCCGGGACAACCGATTATGAAGCTTTCTTT
.	TRBV30	.	TRBJ1-4	CAWSVLGTTNEKLFF	TGTGCCTGGAGTGTACTCGGTACGACTAATGAAAAACTGTTTTTT
TRBD1	TRBV19	once	TRBJ2-7	CASSGQEAAEQYF	TGTGCCAGTAGCGGACAGGAGGCGGCCGAGCAGTACTTC
.	TRBV7-9	.	TRBJ1-1	CASSPTTGGTEAFF	TGTGCCAGCAGCCCCACGACAGGCGGCACTGAAGCTTTCTTT
TRBD2	TRBV18	once	TRBJ2-1	CASSKSGLAGGRDEQFF	TGTGCCAGCTCTAAATCCGGACTAGCGGGGGGTCGAGATGAGCAGTTCTTC
.	TRBV5-6	.	TRBJ2-5	CASSSLQTGGETQYF	TGTGCCAGCAGCTCCCTTCAGACAGGCGGTGAGACCCAGTACTTC
TRBD1	TRBV7-9	.	TRBJ1-2	CASSLTGEGSGYTF	TGTGCCAGCAGCTTAACAGGGGAAGGGAGTGGCTACACCTTC
.	TRBV19	.	TRBJ1-2	CASIQTSGLYGYTF	TGTGCCAGTATCCAGACGTCAGGGTTATATGGCTACACCTTC
TRBD2	TRBV27	.	TRBJ2-5	CASSFISGRAGETQYF	TGTGCCAGCAGTTTTATTAGCGGGAGGGCCGGAGAGACCCAGTACTTC
TRBD1	TRBV12-3/TRBV12-4	.	TRBJ2-1	CASGKTGGEQFF	TGTGCCAGCGGAAAGACAGGGGGTGAGCAGTTCTTC
.	TRBV28	.	TRBJ1-5	CASSPRGADNQPQHF	TGTGCCAGCAGTCCCCGCGGTGCGGACAATCAGCCCCAGCATTTT
.	TRBV28	.	TRBJ1-1	CASSLQGVNTEAFF	TGTGCCAGCAGTTTACAAGGGGTGAACACTGAAGCTTTCTTT
TRBD2	TRBV5-1	.	TRBJ2-3	CASSLGLAVSTDTQYF	TGCGCCAGCAGCTTGGGACTAGCGGTGAGCACAGATACGCAGTATTTT
TRBD1	TRBV28	.	TRBJ1-1	CASSLWGQGTEAFF	TGTGCCAGCAGTTTATGGGGACAGGGCACTGAAGCTTTCTTT
.	TRBV27	.	TRBJ1-2	CASSLYRENYGYTF	TGTGCCAGCAGTTTATACAGGGAGAACTATGGCTACACCTTC
TRBD1	TRBV13	.	TRBJ1-2	CASSSSWDSYYGYTF	TGTGCCAGCAGCTCTTCCTGGGACAGCTACTATGGCTACACCTTC
.	TRBV15	.	TRBJ2-1	CATSRTSVRVDEQFF	TGTGCCACCAGCAGGACTAGTGTGAGGGTTGATGAGCAGTTCTTC
.	TRBV5-6	.	TRBJ2-7	CASSLDPGFVVQTYEQYF	TGTGCCAGCAGCTTGGACCCAGGGTTTGTCGTCCAGACCTACGAGCAGTACTTC
.	TRBV27	.	TRBJ1-1	CASSLREPNTEAFF	TGTGCCAGCAGTCTAAGGGAGCCGAACACTGAAGCTTTCTTT
TRBD1	TRBV20-1	.	TRBJ1-5	CSASQGGNSNQPQHF	TGCAGTGCTAGTCAAGGGGGCAATAGCAATCAGCCCCAGCATTTT
TRBD1	TRBV5-6	.	TRBJ1-2	CASSLTGQVNYGYTF	TGTGCCAGCAGCCTTACCGGACAGGTCAACTATGGCTACACCTTC
TRBD2	TRBV3-1/TRBV3-2	.	TRBJ2-3	CASSPLTGGGPRPDTQYF	TGTGCCAGCAGCCCCTTAACCGGGGGGGGACCGCGGCCAGATACGCAGTATTTT
.	TRBV5-1	.	TRBJ1-4	CASSPGLTTNEKLFF	TGCGCCAGCAGCCCAGGACTGACAACTAATGAAAAACTGTTTTTT
TRBD1	TRBV5-1	few	TRBJ1-4	CASSVRPGQKNEKLFF	TGCGCCAGCAGCGTGCGCCCGGGACAGAAGAATGAAAAACTGTTTTTT
.	TRBV28	.	TRBJ1-6	CASSSSPLRGSPLHF	TGTGCCAGCAGTTCCAGTCCCCTAAGGGGTTCACCCCTCCACTTT
.	TRBV15	once	TRBJ1-1	CATSRDLSSGTEAFF	TGTGCCACCAGCAGAGATCTGTCGTCAGGAACTGAAGCTTTCTTT
TRBD2	TRBV27	.	TRBJ2-7	CASSASGVFYEQYF	TGTGCCAGCAGTGCTAGCGGGGTCTTTTACGAGCAGTACTTC
TRBD2	TRBV19	.	TRBJ2-1	CASSLREGRNEQFF	TGTGCCAGTAGTCTACGGGAGGGCCGGAATGAGCAGTTCTTC
.	TRBV3-1/TRBV3-2	.	TRBJ1-5	CASSQGAGNQPQHF	TGTGCCAGCAGCCAAGGGGCTGGCAATCAGCCCCAGCATTTT
.	TRBV27	.	TRBJ1-1	CASNSAGTLMNTEAFF	TGTGCCAGCAACTCAGCGGGAACCTTAATGAACACTGAAGCTTTCTTT
TRBD1	TRBV10-3	.	TRBJ1-6	CAISEGAGGGSPLHF	TGTGCCATCAGTGAGGGGGCAGGGGGCGGTTCACCCCTCCACTTT
TRBD1	TRBV6-5	.	TRBJ1-2	CASSRRDRGRGGYTF	TGTGCCAGCAGCCGCCGGGACAGGGGGCGTGGTGGCTACACCTTC
.	TRBV7-9	.	TRBJ2-7	CASSFRQKENRFSYEQYF	TGTGCCAGCAGCTTTCGACAGAAAGAAAACCGATTCTCCTACGAGCAGTACTTC
.	TRBV28	.	TRBJ1-1	CASRYQGGAEAFF	TGTGCCAGCAGGTACCAGGGAGGGGCTGAAGCTTTCTTT
TRBD1	TRBV19	.	TRBJ1-6	CASSMTGLNSPLHF	TGTGCCAGTAGTATGACAGGGCTGAATTCACCCCTCCACTTT
.	TRBV25-1	.	TRBJ1-3	CASSRTGGNTIYF	TGTGCCAGCAGCCGGACGGGAGGAAACACCATATATTTT
.	TRBV30	.	TRBJ1-1	CAWSVRGLYGWSAEAFF	TGTGCCTGGAGTGTCCGGGGACTGTATGGATGGAGCGCTGAAGCTTTCTTT
.	TRBV25-1	.	TRBJ2-5	CASSEFVGGETQYF	TGTGCCAGCAGTGAATTTGTCGGCGGTGAGACCCAGTACTTC
.	TRBV5-6	.	TRBJ1-1	CASSGGGTEAFF	TGTGCCAGCAGCGGGGGCGGGACTGAAGCTTTCTTT
.	TRBV2	few	TRBJ2-7	CASSVGGAEQYF	TGTGCCAGCAGTGTAGGAGGGGCCGAGCAGTACTTC
TRBD2	TRBV5-6	.	TRBJ2-7	CASSSWASGLRSSYEQYF	TGTGCCAGCAGTTCCTGGGCTAGCGGGTTGCGAAGCTCCTACGAGCAGTACTTC
.	TRBV14	once	TRBJ2-3	CASSQDRMGGTQYF	TGTGCCAGCAGCCAAGATCGGATGGGGGGTACGCAGTATTTT